This T cell receptor beta chain emerged from a study of CD8 T cells in Susac syndrome. Study-wide findings and caveats: In Susac syndrome, the CD4+ T cell repertoires did not show clonal expansion.

The trim removed 9 bases at V and 6 bases at J, leaving 10 bases unmatched. The CDR3 loop spans 14 amino acids. Germline loops: CDR1 LNHDA, CDR2 SQIVND (reference sequence). Comment on this clonotype: Its cognate antigen is unknown.

cDNA came from approximately 0.5 to 1 ug RNA primed by random hexamers. TCRdb re-derived calls from the immunoSEQ multiplex PCR reads in MiXCR, one entry per CDR3 protein. The repertoire holds roughly 190,000 distinct CDR3 sequences, with more than 85% as singletons. The source of this sequence is a human donor with Susac syndrome. Specimen: CD4+ T cells from PBMCs. The V gene is TRBV19, the J gene TRBJ2-1; TRBD2 agrees at 8 bases. CDR3 region: CASRGTRITNEQFF. CDR3 bases: TGTGCCAGCCGGGGGACTAGGATAACCAATGAGCAGTTCTTC.